This T cell receptor beta chain stems from a study of vaccination effects on CD4 cells after COVID-19. Clones were sequenced by immunoSEQ multiplex PCR, and TCRdb holds only the in-frame ones, with some missing. The sample has 65,000 to 80,000 clones, approximately 77% seen once. Culture proceeded for under twelve days, and CD4+ T cells were then isolated. About this clone: Its target is unknown.

CDR1 is SGHRS and CDR2 is YFSETQ in the germline V gene. V was pared by 2 bases and J by 3 bases, with 3 bases of the junction left unmatched. This CDR3 is 15 amino acids long. Specimen: CD4+ T cells from PBMCs cultured without peptide, collected before COVID-19 vaccination. This clonotype was sampled from a human donor who received a COVID-19 vaccine. V and J are TRBV5-1 and TRBJ2-2; TRBD1 aligns across 8 bases. The CDR3 sequence: CASSFQGAHTGELFF. Written as DNA, the CDR3 is TGCGCCAGCAGCTTTCAGGGGGCGCACACCGGGGAGCTGTTTTTT.